This TCR beta chain was profiled in a study of CD8+CD57+ T cells in acquired aplastic anemia. Study-wide background: DNA recovered from sorted CD4+ and CD8+ cells had a mean of approximately 3.2 ug.

Profiling of TCR beta VDJ combinations and CDR3 sequences used genomic DNA as template. TCRdb redid the calling of the reads with MiXCR, one entry per CDR3 protein. This sample carries about 200,000 distinct CDR3 sequences, roughly 50% of them seen once, and the ten largest clones take about 20%. This clonotype was seen repeatedly, ten times or more. Patients chosen for sequencing had shown CD8+CD57+ cell expansion by flow cytometry. Blood was sampled before the patients had received any therapy. Germline CDR1 and CDR2: SEHNR and FQNEAQ (reference sequence). V lost 5 bases to trimming and J lost 3 bases, with 16 bases between them. This CDR3 region has 15 residues.

This receptor was taken from a human donor with aplastic anemia. This chain uses TRBV7-9 with TRBJ1-2; D uncertain. The sequenced sample was sorted CD4+, CD8+, or CD8+CD57+ T cells (not recorded which) from PBMCs. CDR3: CASSPFAAGHYGYTF. The DNA for the CDR3 is TGTGCCAGCAGCCCCTTTGCGGCGGGTCACTATGGCTACACCTTC. The whole variable domain, remainder taken from reference TRBV7-9 and TRBJ1-2, is DTGVSQNPRHKITKRGQNVTFRCDPISEHNRLYWYRQTLGQGPEFLTYFQNEAQLEKSRLLSDRFSAERPKGSFSTLEIQRTEQGDSAMYLCASSPFAAGHYGYTFGSGTRLTVV.